The next 19 T cell receptor beta chains were all read from a single sample in a study of response to subunit inactivated influenza vaccine. Via MiXCR, TCRdb re-called the RT-PCR reads, giving one row per CDR3 protein. The table lists around 300,000 distinct CDR3 sequences, roughly 20% of them singletons. Sequenced here: PBMCs from blood, sampled 21 months after vaccination. These receptor sequences come from a man aged 50-75 years who received an inactivated influenza vaccine.

This clonotype appeared a few times. This chain connects TRBV10-3 to TRBJ1-1; 8 bases map to TRBD1. The V and J ends lost 7 bases and 4 bases, in that order; junction bases with no gene match: 8. The CDR3 has 14 amino acids. Germline V gene data show CDR1 as ENHRY and CDR2 as SYGVKD. CDR3 in DNA: TGTGCCATCACCCAAACAGGGGGAGTCACTGAAGCTTTCTTT. It specifies CAITQTGGVTEAFF.

V usage is TRBV7-2 and J usage is TRBJ1-2, with D perhaps TRBD1 (5 bases). The CDR3 loop spans 15 amino acids. Trimming took 5 bases from V and 4 from J, leaving 17 bases between them. Germline V CDR1 and CDR2: SGHTA, FQGNSA. Written as DNA, the CDR3 is TGTGCCAGCAGCCCCCCCGGGGGAGAGAGCTATGGCTACACCTTC. It yields the protein CASSPPGGESYGYTF.

The chain is built from TRBV3-1 and TRBJ2-2, with TRBD2 matching 10 bases. The CDR3 loop spans 18 amino acids. Unmatched junction bases numbered 5, after V lost 1 base and J lost 0 bases. Germline V gene data show CDR1 as LGHDT and CDR2 as YNNKEL (reference sequence). This CDR3 reads CASSQGGTSATNTGELFF. The CDR3 region has the DNA TGTGCCAGCAGCCAAGGTGGGACTAGCGCCACGAACACCGGGGAGCTGTTTTTT. The full variable domain, rest sourced from reference TRBV3-1 and TRBJ2-2, is DTAVSQTPKYLVTQMGNDKSIKCEQNLGHDTMYWYKQDSKKFLKIMFSYNNKELIINETVPNRFSPKSPDKAHLNLHINSLELGDSAVYFCASSQGGTSATNTGELFFGEGSRLTVL.

V usage is TRBV6-5 and J usage is TRBJ2-7; the D call may be TRBD1 or TRBD2 (5 bases each). Trimming removed 0 bases from V and 6 bases from J, with 12 bases in between. The CDR3 covers 14 residues. The germline gives CDR1 MNHEY, CDR2 SVGAGI. CDR3 amino acids: CASSYSGAEFEQYF. In DNA form, the CDR3 reads TGTGCCAGCAGTTACTCCGGGGCTGAGTTCGAGCAGTACTTC.

The table lists this clonotype with a few counts. This chain joins TRBV6-1 and TRBJ1-1, with 9 bases matching TRBD1. The CDR3 has 15 residues. Germline loops: CDR1 MNHNS, CDR2 SASEGT. V shed 3 bases and J 3 bases; nucleotides not matched to a gene: 5. In nucleotides, the CDR3 is TGTGCCAGCAGTGACGCCGGGACAGGGCACACTGAAGCTTTCTTT. Protein product: CASSDAGTGHTEAFF.

This clonotype was seen repeatedly, ten times or more. The rearrangement links TRBV10-3 to TRBJ1-1; D is ambiguous. Per germline, CDR1 ENHRY and CDR2 SYGVKD. V lost 4 bases and J lost 4, with 10 bases in between. This CDR3 has 13 amino acids. CDR3 amino acids: CAISVDTSTEAFF. CDR3 sequence (DNA): TGTGCCATCAGTGTTGACACGAGCACTGAAGCTTTCTTT.

This clonotype was counted a few times. This chain uses TRBV29-1 with TRBJ1-1; D call uncertain. Germline V CDR1 and CDR2: SQVTM, ANQGSEA. The V end was cut by 4 bases, the J end by 5 bases, with 8 bases between. This CDR3 is built from 11 residues. The CDR3 sequence is CSVVGGTEAFF. The CDR3 DNA follows: TGCAGCGTTGTGGGTGGGACTGAAGCTTTCTTT.

There are a few counts of this clonotype. The CDR3 nucleotides are TGTGCCAGTAACCCCGGACAGAGAAGAGGGGCTTTCTTT. Amino acids: CASNPGQRRGAFF. This chain connects TRBV19 to TRBJ1-1, with D possibly matching TRBD1 (6 bases). Looked up from germline, CDR1 is LNHDA and CDR2 is SQIVND (reference sequence). V lost 7 bases and J 11 bases, leaving 20 bases between the germline ends. CDR3 length: 13 amino acids.

The V gene is TRBV27, the J gene TRBJ1-2, with TRBD1 matching 7 bases. Germline lookup yields CDR1 MNHEY and CDR2 SMNVEV (reference sequence). Trimming cost V 6 bases and J 2 bases; bases outside gene matches: 15. This CDR3 has 17 residues. CDR3 coding DNA: TGTGCCAGCAGATTGGGGGGACAGCAAATTGGAAACTATGGCTACACCTTC. Encoded protein: CASRLGGQQIGNYGYTF.

The genes are TRBV4-1 and TRBJ1-4, with D tentatively TRBD1 (6 bases). CDR3 length: 18 residues. V lost 4 bases, J lost 3 bases, and 21 bases lay in between. CDR1 is MGHRA and CDR2 is YSYEKL in the germline V gene. CDR3 in amino acids: CASSRTVGGLLANEKLFF. The DNA of the CDR3 is TGCGCCAGCAGCCGGACAGTGGGGGGACTTTTGGCTAATGAAAAACTGTTTTTT.

This chain connects TRBV3-1 to TRBJ1-4, with D unclear. Trimming removed 1 base from V and 7 bases from J, with 10 bases in between. The germline gives CDR1 LGHDT, CDR2 YNNKEL (reference sequence). This CDR3 comprises 14 residues. CDR3 residues: CASSQGRLGEKLFF. For the CDR3, the DNA is TGTGCCAGCAGCCAAGGTCGGTTAGGTGAAAAACTGTTTTTT. Full variable domain (rest looked up from reference TRBV3-1 and TRBJ1-4): DTAVSQTPKYLVTQMGNDKSIKCEQNLGHDTMYWYKQDSKKFLKIMFSYNNKELIINETVPNRFSPKSPDKAHLNLHINSLELGDSAVYFCASSQGRLGEKLFFGSGTQLSVL.

This clonotype has more than one count but fewer than ten. The V call is TRBV21-1, the J call TRBJ1-6; TRBD1 reflects the table's D call only, with no check against the DNA. TRBV21-1 is deemed a pseudogene. CDR3 length: 17 residues. CDR3 loop: CASTPDSLSSYNSPLHF. CDR3 sequence (DNA): TGTGCCAGCACCCCGGACAGCCTGAGCTCCTATAATTCACCCCTCCACTTT.

The V gene is TRBV12-3 or TRBV12-4, the J gene TRBJ2-3; the match to TRBD1 covers 7 bases. CDR3 length: 15 residues. After removal of 4 bases from V and 1 base from J, the junction contained 5 bases not matched to a gene. The DNA for the CDR3 is TGTGCCAGCAGTTCGACAGGGTCGGGCACAGATACGCAGTATTTT. Translation: CASSSTGSGTDTQYF.

This clonotype was recorded a few times. The rearrangement uses TRBV6-1 and TRBJ2-3; TRBD2 agrees at 13 bases. The CDR3 is made up of 15 amino acids. Germline loops: CDR1 MNHNS, CDR2 SASEGT. The V gene end was trimmed by 6 bases and the J gene end by 4 bases; junction bases not matched to a gene: 4. Here the CDR3 reads CASSPGLAGSDTQYF. DNA for the CDR3: TGTGCCAGCAGCCCGGGACTAGCGGGATCAGATACGCAGTATTTT.

The CDR3 protein is CASSLEGTTWGTDTQYF. The DNA of the CDR3 is TGTGCCAGCAGTTTAGAGGGGACTACCTGGGGCACAGATACGCAGTATTTT. The rearrangement uses TRBV12-3 or TRBV12-4 and TRBJ2-3, with 7 bases identical to TRBD2. V was pared by 1 base and J by 1 base, with 8 bases of the junction left unmatched. The CDR3 totals 17 residues.

This clonotype was found a few times. The chain recombines TRBV28 with TRBJ2-2, with 11 bases that match TRBD2. From germline, CDR1 is MDHEN and CDR2 SYDVKM. The V and J ends lost 3 bases and 0 bases, in that order; junction bases with no gene match: 9. The CDR3 is 19 residues long. The CDR3 bases are TGTGCCAGCAGTTTCCCGACTAGCGGGGCCACTACGAACACCGGGGAGCTGTTTTTT. This encodes CASSFPTSGATTNTGELFF.

Ten or more counts support this clonotype. The chain combines TRBV29-1 with TRBJ1-4; D is undetermined. In germline, CDR1 is SQVTM, CDR2 ANQGSEA. CDR3 size: 11 residues. Trimming took 4 bases from V and 5 from J, leaving 5 bases between them. CDR3 nucleotides: TGCAGCGTTGTCCTGAATGAAAAACTGTTTTTT. Translating gives CSVVLNEKLFF.

This sequence joins TRBV14 and TRBJ2-1, with 7 bases that match TRBD1. With 2 bases clipped from V and 7 bases from J, the junction kept 14 bases outside the gene matches. Looked up from germline, CDR1 is SGHDN and CDR2 is FVKESK. There are 17 residues in the CDR3. The CDR3 region has the DNA TGTGCCAGCAGCCAACTAACAGGTTTGGCACAGGGGAATGAGCAGTTCTTC. It codes for CASSQLTGLAQGNEQFF. Using reference TRBV14 and TRBJ2-1 for the parts outside the CDR3, the full variable domain is EAGVTQFPSHSVIEKGQTVTLRCDPISGHDNLYWYRRVMGKEIKFLLHFVKESKQDESGMPNNRFLAERTGGTYSTLKVQPAELEDSGVYFCASSQLTGLAQGNEQFFGPGTRLTVL.

This clonotype has only a few counts. The V and J genes are TRBV7-2 and TRBJ1-2, with 10 positions matching TRBD1. The germline CDR1 and CDR2 sequences are SGHTA and FQGNSA. V shed 5 bases and J 4 bases; nucleotides not matched to a gene: 7. This CDR3 is 15 amino acids long. The DNA for the CDR3 is TGTGCCAGCAGCCCCACGGGACAGGGGTTCTATGGCTACACCTTC. Translated: CASSPTGQGFYGYTF.